The entry below describes one TCR beta chain. The data were obtained in a study of blood T cell repertoires in COVID-19. At the level of the study: Collection of acute and convalescent COVID-19 samples took place in the United States, Italy and Spain. PBMCs, B-cell-depleted T cells, or T cells were the source of the cDNA or gDNA that made up the material.

Trimming removed 4 bases at V and 8 bases at J, with 15 bases between. Germline V gives CDR1 LGHDT, CDR2 YNNKEL (reference sequence). The CDR3 runs to 15 residues. Authors' analysis steps: Using reference gene primer amplification, nucleated cell counts were estimated. Sequencing used immunoSEQ multiplex PCR; TCRdb keeps in-frame clones, though not all of them. That table supplies the V and J calls and clone size; D and trimming were determined from the DNA. The sample contains approximately 32,000 clones, about nine tenths of which appear only once. This sequence was found in a man between 60 and 70 years old with acute or convalescent COVID-19. Sequencing used peripheral blood. The chain is built from TRBV3-1 (or the pseudogene TRBV3-2) and TRBJ1-6; possibly TRBD1 for D (6 bases). Here the CDR3 reads CASSLLTGYDSPLHF. The CDR3 DNA reads TGTGCCAGCAGCCTGCTGACAGGATACGATTCACCCCTCCACTTT.